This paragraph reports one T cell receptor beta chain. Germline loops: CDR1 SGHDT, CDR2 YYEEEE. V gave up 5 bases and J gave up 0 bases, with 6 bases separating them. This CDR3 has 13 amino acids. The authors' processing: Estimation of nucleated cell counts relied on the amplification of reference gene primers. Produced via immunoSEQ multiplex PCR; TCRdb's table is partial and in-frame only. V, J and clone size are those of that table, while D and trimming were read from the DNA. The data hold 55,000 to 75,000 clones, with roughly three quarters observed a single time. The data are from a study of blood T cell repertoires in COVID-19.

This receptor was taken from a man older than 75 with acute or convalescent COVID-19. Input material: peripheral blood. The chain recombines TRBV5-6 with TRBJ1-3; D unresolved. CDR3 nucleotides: TGTGCCAGCAGGTACGGCTCTGGAAACACCATATATTTT. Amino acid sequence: CASRYGSGNTIYF.